The 18 T cell receptor beta chains reported below all come from one sample, sequenced in a study of CD8 T cells in ankylosing spondylitis. From the 5' RACE reads, TCRdb called clonotypes with MiXCR, one entry per CDR3 protein. The table has over 75,000 distinct CDR3 sequences, about 9% seen once. The material sequenced was blood, either unsorted or a sorted T cell fraction (not recorded which). The receptors come from a male donor with ankylosing spondylitis or in good health (not recorded which).

This clonotype was seen ten or more times. The V call is TRBV27, the J call TRBJ2-7; D gene ambiguous. The V end lost 1 base, the J end lost 3 bases, and 10 bases lay between the germline ends. The CDR3 runs 14 residues. CDR1 is MNHEY, CDR2 SMNVEV, per germline (reference sequence). CDR3 protein: CASSLYREDYEQYF. CDR3 bases: TGTGCCAGCAGTTTATATAGAGAGGACTACGAGCAGTACTTC.

This clonotype came up many times. This rearrangement joins TRBV29-1 to TRBJ2-7; unclear D gene. V lost 6 bases and J lost 3, with 12 bases in between. The length of the CDR3 is 12 residues. The V gene's germline CDR1 is SQVTM and CDR2 ANQGSEA. This CDR3 is CSVEDLLYEQYF. For the CDR3, the DNA is TGCAGCGTCGAGGATCTACTCTACGAGCAGTACTTC.

This clonotype appeared many times. The chain combines TRBV12-3 or TRBV12-4 with TRBJ2-7; weak D call: TRBD1 (5 bases). This CDR3 is 14 amino acids long. V was pared by 2 bases and J by 4 bases, with 12 bases between. The CDR3 DNA is TGTGCCAGCAGTTTATCGGACATCAGTTACGAGCAGTACTTC. This sequence encodes CASSLSDISYEQYF.

The chain recombines TRBV24-1 with TRBJ2-3; 13 bases map to TRBD2. CDR3 length: 18 residues. V shed 3 bases, J shed 2 bases, and the junction held 7 bases outside the gene matches. Per germline, CDR1 KGHDR and CDR2 SFDVKD. The CDR3 sequence is CATSDIGLAGDYTDTQYF. The DNA of the CDR3 is TGTGCCACCAGTGATATTGGACTAGCGGGGGACTACACAGATACGCAGTATTTT.

This clonotype was seen a handful of times. V and J are TRBV11-2 and TRBJ2-2; D is unclear. Per germline, CDR1 SGHAT and CDR2 FQNNGV. The CDR3 spans 15 residues. V lost 5 bases and J 2 bases, leaving 12 bases between the germline ends. The CDR3 bases are TGTGCCAGCAGCCCTCTCTCCGATAACACCGGGGAGCTGTTTTTT. Its protein product is CASSPLSDNTGELFF.

This clonotype was counted ten times or more. The chain carries TRBV20-1 and TRBJ2-1, with 8 nucleotides matching TRBD2. This CDR3 is 14 amino acids long. Losses at the gene ends were 3 bases for V and 2 bases for J; bases not matched to a gene: 3. Germline loops: CDR1 DFQATT, CDR2 SNEGSKA (reference sequence). CDR3 nucleotides: TGCAGTGCTAGGGCCGGGGGGGCCTACAATGAGCAGTTCTTC. Amino acids: CSARAGGAYNEQFF.

V usage is TRBV7-2 and J usage is TRBJ2-2, with D possibly matching TRBD2 (5 bases). The V end lost 8 bases, the J end lost 2 bases, and 15 bases lay between the germline ends. The germline gives CDR1 SGHTA, CDR2 FQGNSA. The CDR3 runs to 15 residues. The CDR3 sequence is CASSSLAANTGELFF. DNA for the CDR3: TGTGCCAGCTCCTCGCTAGCTGCCAACACCGGGGAGCTGTTTTTT.

This clonotype has ten or more counts. The rearrangement links TRBV29-1 to TRBJ2-7, with 7 bases aligning to TRBD1. CDR1 is SQVTM, CDR2 ANQGSEA, per germline. The trim removed 7 bases at V and 2 bases at J, leaving 5 bases unmatched. The CDR3 is 12 residues long. In nucleotides, the CDR3 is TGCAGCGCAGAGGGGGCCACCTACGAGCAGTACTTC. Amino acids: CSAEGATYEQYF.

This clonotype was seen many times. The V gene is TRBV25-1, the J gene TRBJ2-7; unclear D gene. In germline, CDR1 is MGHDK, CDR2 SYGVNS. Trimming removed 4 bases from V and 2 bases from J, with 9 bases in between. The CDR3 totals 13 residues. The CDR3 nucleotides read TGTGCCAGCAGTGTACGGAGTCCCTACGAGCAGTACTTC. This sequence encodes CASSVRSPYEQYF.

The table lists this clonotype with many counts. V is TRBV29-1 and J is TRBJ2-1, with D unresolved. The CDR3 sequence is 14 residues long. Deletions cut 1 base from V and 8 bases from J, with 15 bases between. Germline CDR1 and CDR2: SQVTM and ANQGSEA. This CDR3 is CSVEAGAASDEQFF. As DNA, the CDR3 is TGCAGCGTTGAAGCAGGAGCAGCCTCGGATGAGCAGTTCTTC.

The CDR3 bases are TGTGCCAGCAGCTTAGGGACTCCCAACACTGAAGCTTTCTTT. This translates into CASSLGTPNTEAFF. J is TRBJ1-1 and V is TRBV7-2; no definite D call. Germline loops: CDR1 SGHTA, CDR2 FQGNSA. Trimming removed 1 base at V and 2 bases at J, with 8 bases between. The CDR3 contains 14 residues.

Many counts were recorded for this clonotype. The V and J genes are TRBV20-1 and TRBJ1-4; 9 bases map to TRBD1. Germline values: CDR1 DFQATT, CDR2 SNEGSKA (reference sequence). The CDR3 spans 13 residues. Trimming removed 4 bases from V and 7 bases from J; junction bases left unmatched: 4. The CDR3 DNA reads TGCAGTGCTACCGGGACAGGGAGTGAAAAACTGTTTTTT. Translating it yields CSATGTGSEKLFF.

In its sample, this clonotype was seen many times. V is TRBV20-1 and J is TRBJ1-4; D is unclear. V lost 3 bases to trimming and J lost 4 bases, with 9 bases between them. CDR3 length equals 13 residues. Germline V gene sequence: CDR1 DFQATT, CDR2 SNEGSKA (reference sequence). The chain's CDR3 is CSASPGFNEKLFF. CDR3 in DNA: TGCAGTGCTAGCCCCGGGTTTAATGAAAAACTGTTTTTT.

This clonotype showed up many times. The V gene is TRBV2, the J gene TRBJ2-7; D ambiguous. The CDR3 totals 15 residues. Trimming cost V 6 bases and J 2 bases, with 17 bases left between them. CDR1 and CDR2 (germline): SNHLY, FYNNEI. The CDR3 sequence: CASRRTVLLPYEQYF. CDR3 coding DNA: TGTGCCAGCAGAAGGACGGTGCTCCTACCCTACGAGCAGTACTTC.

The J gene is TRBJ2-1, the V gene TRBV29-1, with 8 positions matching TRBD2. Germline V gives CDR1 SQVTM, CDR2 ANQGSEA. This CDR3 region has 16 residues. The trim removed 4 bases at V and 9 bases at J, leaving 17 bases unmatched. The CDR3 bases are TGCAGCGTTGCGGGAGGGGGAACCGGCAGGAACAGTGAGCAGTTCTTC. It yields the protein CSVAGGGTGRNSEQFF.

This clonotype appeared many times. The rearrangement joins TRBV19 to TRBJ2-1; unclear D gene. Germline assignment: CDR1 LNHDA and CDR2 SQIVND (reference sequence). The CDR3 extends over 11 amino acids. V gave up 6 bases and J gave up 3 bases, with 3 bases separating them. CDR3 protein: CASRDYNEQFF. CDR3 DNA: TGTGCCAGTAGGGACTACAATGAGCAGTTCTTC.

The J gene is TRBJ2-7, the V gene TRBV20-1; D possibly uses TRBD1 or TRBD2 (5 bases each). The CDR3 extends over 15 amino acids. CDR1 DFQATT and CDR2 SNEGSKA come from the germline V gene (reference sequence). V lost 3 bases to trimming and J lost 1 base, with 16 bases between them. The CDR3 sequence is CSASRDGIVSYEQYF. As DNA, the CDR3 is TGCAGTGCTAGCCGGGACGGCATTGTTTCCTACGAGCAGTACTTC.

This clonotype was seen repeatedly, ten times or more. V is TRBV30 and J is TRBJ2-7, with D maybe TRBD1 (5 bases). V lost 7 bases, J lost 3 bases, and 16 bases lay in between. Looked up from germline, CDR1 is GTSNPN and CDR2 is SVGIG (reference sequence). The CDR3 length is 13 residues. The CDR3 coding sequence is TGTGCCTCGGGCAGGGAAAATTTCTACGAGCAGTACTTC. It yields the protein CASGRENFYEQYF.